The rows below give T cell receptor beta chains drawn from one sample of a study of CD8 T cells in ankylosing spondylitis. MiXCR, run by TCRdb on the 5' RACE reads, gives a single entry per CDR3 protein. The profile shows fewer than 400,000 distinct CDR3 sequences, 14% to 15% of them singletons. Sequenced sample: blood, either unsorted or a sorted T cell fraction (not recorded which). The receptors were sampled from a male donor with ankylosing spondylitis or in good health (not recorded which). The CDR3 runs from the conserved cysteine through the conserved F or W. A D gene is named only where the DNA matches it firmly. Size is omitted from some rows. Given values are once, few, many or a class for expanded clones.

d_gene | j_gene | v_gene | abundance | CDR3aa | CDR3nt
- | TRBJ1-1 | TRBV10-2 | - | CASSELRTVNTEAFF | TGCGCCAGCAGTGAGTTGAGGACGGTCAACACTGAAGCTTTCTTT
- | TRBJ2-7 | TRBV7-2 | - | CASSLSLSSYEQYF | TGTGCCAGCAGCTTAAGCCTGTCATCCTACGAGCAGTACTTC
- | TRBJ2-1 | TRBV6-1 | - | CATQTPFSYNEQFF | TGTGCCACCCAGACTCCTTTCTCCTACAATGAGCAGTTCTTC
- | TRBJ1-5 | TRBV12-3/TRBV12-4 | many | CASSPHDSRQRPQHF | TGTGCCAGCAGCCCACATGACAGCCGTCAGCGGCCCCAGCATTTT
- | TRBJ2-4 | TRBV7-9 | few | CASSLEVPGGKNIQYF | TGTGCCAGCAGCTTAGAAGTCCCGGGTGGCAAAAACATTCAGTACTTC
- | TRBJ2-1 | TRBV11-2 | - | CASSSLGLGGEQFF | TGTGCCAGCAGCTCTTTGGGACTCGGTGGTGAGCAGTTCTTC
TRBD2 | TRBJ2-7 | TRBV11-2 | many | CASSSGASGTTISYEQYF | TGTGCCAGCAGCTCCGGGGCTAGCGGGACGACGATTTCCTACGAGCAGTACTTC
- | TRBJ2-7 | TRBV7-2 | - | CASSPGFSYEQYF | TGTGCCAGCAGCCCAGGGTTTTCCTACGAGCAGTACTTC
- | TRBJ2-5 | TRBV15 | - | CATSRGGGEEETQYF | TGTGCCACCAGCCGCGGGGGCGGAGAAGAAGAGACCCAGTACTTC
TRBD2 | TRBJ2-5 | TRBV9 | - | CASSEGLAGALRETQYF | TGTGCCAGCAGCGAGGGACTAGCGGGGGCCTTACGGGAGACCCAGTACTTC
TRBD1 | TRBJ1-1 | TRBV9 | few | CASSGQGAHGTEAFF | TGTGCCAGCAGCGGACAGGGGGCGCATGGGACTGAAGCTTTCTTT
- | TRBJ2-5 | TRBV18 | - | CASSRGSAAETQYF | TGTGCCAGCTCCCGTGGGTCCGCGGCAGAGACCCAGTACTTC
TRBD2 | TRBJ2-2 | TRBV7-9 | many | CASRGLVPGELFF | TGTGCCAGCAGGGGACTAGTTCCCGGGGAGCTGTTTTTT
- | TRBJ2-5 | TRBV5-1 | many | CASSFFGEETQYF | TGCGCCAGCAGCTTTTTCGGGGAGGAGACCCAGTACTTC
- | TRBJ1-2 | TRBV3-1 | - | CASSQARLANYGYTF | TGTGCCAGCAGCCAAGCCCGGTTAGCTAACTATGGCTACACCTTC
- | TRBJ1-6 | TRBV3-1 | few | CASSQEAGLGSPLHF | TGTGCCAGCAGCCAAGAAGCGGGTTTAGGGTCACCCCTCCACTTT
TRBD2 | TRBJ2-1 | TRBV14 | few | CASSHFLADEQFF | TGTGCCAGCAGTCACTTTCTAGCGGATGAGCAGTTCTTC
- | TRBJ2-6 | TRBV18 | - | CASSRGGSGANVLTF | TGTGCCAGCTCCCGAGGCGGCTCTGGGGCCAACGTCCTGACTTTC
- | TRBJ2-5 | TRBV5-1 | few | CASSGGLSRVQETQYF | TGCGCCAGCAGCGGGGGACTTTCTCGAGTACAAGAGACCCAGTACTTC
TRBD2 | TRBJ2-5 | TRBV7-6 | many | CASSLQGLAGTETQYF | TGTGCCAGCAGCTTACAGGGGCTAGCGGGTACAGAGACCCAGTACTTC
TRBD1 | TRBJ2-3 | TRBV29-1 | few | CSGQGHTDTQYF | TGCAGCGGACAGGGCCACACAGATACGCAGTATTTT
- | TRBJ1-1 | TRBV4-1 | - | CASSQGRSPEAFF | TGCGCCAGCAGCCAAGGTCGCTCCCCTGAAGCTTTCTTT
TRBD2 | TRBJ2-2 | TRBV3-1 | - | CASSLKLAGNTGELFF | TGTGCCAGCAGCCTAAAACTAGCGGGGAACACCGGGGAGCTGTTTTTT
- | TRBJ1-6 | TRBV6-5 | - | CASSYQSGSPLHF | TGTGCCAGCAGTTACCAGTCCGGGTCACCCCTCCACTTT
- | TRBJ1-3 | TRBV7-2 | few | CASSLRRVASGNTIYF | TGTGCCAGCAGCTTACGCCGCGTAGCCTCGGGTAACACCATATATTTT
TRBD1 | TRBJ1-5 | TRBV29-1 | many | CSVTGTGVDQPQHF | TGCAGCGTGACCGGGACAGGCGTTGATCAGCCCCAGCATTTT
- | TRBJ1-6 | TRBV5-1 | - | CASRRSGDNSPLHF | TGCGCCAGCAGACGATCAGGGGATAATTCACCCCTCCACTTT
TRBD1 | TRBJ1-5 | TRBV20-1 | - | CSALGQASNQPQHF | TGCAGTGCCCTGGGACAGGCTAGCAATCAGCCCCAGCATTTT
- | TRBJ2-1 | TRBV5-1 | few | CASQLTGNSYNEQFF | TGCGCCAGCCAGCTAACCGGGAATTCCTACAATGAGCAGTTCTTC
TRBD2 | TRBJ2-1 | TRBV7-2 | - | CASSLVPLAGGPGEQFF | TGTGCCAGCAGCTTAGTGCCCCTAGCGGGAGGGCCTGGTGAGCAGTTCTTC
- | TRBJ2-1 | TRBV18 | few | CASSPLAYEQFF | TGTGCCAGCTCACCCCTGGCATATGAGCAGTTCTTC
- | TRBJ2-7 | TRBV5-1 | - | CASKNPSSYEQYF | TGCGCCAGCAAGAATCCTAGCTCCTACGAGCAGTACTTC
TRBD1 | TRBJ1-5 | TRBV7-2 | few | CASSRGQGAGQPQHF | TGTGCCAGCAGCCGAGGACAGGGGGCGGGTCAGCCCCAGCATTTT
- | TRBJ2-2 | TRBV6-1 | few | CASSRTINTGELFF | TGTGCCAGCAGTCGAACAATTAACACCGGGGAGCTGTTTTTT
TRBD2 | TRBJ2-7 | TRBV5-1 | few | CASSIVAGEGREQYF | TGCGCCAGCAGCATTGTAGCGGGAGAGGGCCGCGAGCAGTACTTC
TRBD1 | TRBJ1-4 | TRBV12-3/TRBV12-4 | few | CASSLDDRGLVEKLFF | TGTGCCAGCAGTTTAGACGACAGGGGGCTTGTTGAAAAACTGTTTTTT
- | TRBJ2-3 | TRBV10-3 | few | CATRGSLPGDTQYF | TGTGCCACAAGGGGAAGTCTTCCAGGAGATACGCAGTATTTT
- | TRBJ2-7 | TRBV30 | few | CAWSVAEPYEQYF | TGTGCCTGGAGTGTGGCGGAACCCTACGAGCAGTACTTC
- | TRBJ2-1 | TRBV5-1 | few | CASSLAPPGSSYNEQFF | TGCGCCAGCAGCTTGGCCCCCCCCGGGAGCTCCTACAATGAGCAGTTCTTC
TRBD1 | TRBJ1-5 | TRBV6-5 | few | CASSSAGGSNQPQHF | TGTGCCAGCAGTTCCGCAGGGGGAAGCAATCAGCCCCAGCATTTT
- | TRBJ2-2 | TRBV7-2 | - | CASSSGRTNTGELFF | TGTGCCAGCAGCTCTGGACGAACGAACACCGGGGAGCTGTTTTTT
- | TRBJ2-3 | TRBV12-5 | - | CASGLGQLTDTQYF | TGTGCTAGTGGTTTGGGACAGCTCACAGATACGCAGTATTTT
- | TRBJ2-2 | TRBV12-3/TRBV12-4 | few | CASNLGGGLPGELFF | TGTGCCAGCAACCTAGGGGGGGGGCTACCCGGGGAGCTGTTTTTT
- | TRBJ1-5 | TRBV6-1 | many | CASSERGVPYQPQHF | TGTGCCAGCAGTGAACGGGGGGTGCCTTATCAGCCCCAGCATTTT
- | TRBJ2-3 | TRBV20-1 | - | CSAQKDPITDTQYF | TGCAGTGCCCAAAAGGACCCAATCACAGATACGCAGTATTTT
- | TRBJ2-3 | TRBV12-5 | few | CASGLGGTDTQYF | TGTGCTAGTGGTTTGGGGGGAACAGATACGCAGTATTTT
- | TRBJ1-5 | TRBV6-4 | few | CASSEGFVNQPQHF | TGTGCCAGCAGTGAAGGGTTTGTCAATCAGCCCCAGCATTTT
TRBD1 | TRBJ2-2 | TRBV12-3/TRBV12-4 | many | CASSRDQGADTGELFF | TGTGCCAGCAGCCGAGACCAGGGGGCGGACACCGGGGAGCTGTTTTTT